Listed here are 9 T cell receptor beta chains from one sample, sequenced in a study of human T cells and chemical hapten exposure. A single record per CDR3 protein comes from TCRdb applying MiXCR to the RACE reads. The table includes some 100,000 distinct CDR3 sequences, less than 10% detected once. Time point reported: patch test 2, 6 weeks after DPC sensitization. This sample's treatment: therapeutic diphenylcyclopropenone sensitization with weekly scalp DPC. The source was whole blood, collected in connection with sensitization to the hapten diphenylcyclopropenone (DPC). The receptors derive from a woman in her thirties or forties with alopecia areata. Some clones in this sample may be carry-over from other donors' samples.

This clonotype was picked up a small number of times. The genes are TRBV18 and TRBJ2-1; weak D call: TRBD2 (6 bases). The germline V and J ends were trimmed by 4 bases and 5 bases, with 21 bases remaining between them. This CDR3 region has 17 residues. Germline CDR1 reads KGHSH; CDR2 reads LQKENI. The chain's CDR3 is CASSRGLSGGGHNEQFF. The CDR3 region has the DNA TGTGCCAGCTCACGGGGACTCTCCGGGGGTGGGCACAATGAGCAGTTCTTC.

This clonotype showed up many times. The J gene is TRBJ2-2, the V gene TRBV11-2; no firm D call. The germline gives CDR1 SGHAT, CDR2 FQNNGV. The V and J ends lost 1 base and 3 bases respectively, with 9 bases between them. The CDR3 totals 15 residues. The CDR3: CASSLGWGHTGELFF. The CDR3 DNA sequence: TGTGCCAGCAGCTTAGGGTGGGGTCACACCGGGGAGCTGTTTTTT.

This clonotype was detected only a few times. This chain connects TRBV11-2 to TRBJ2-7; 7 bases map to TRBD2. CDR1 and CDR2 from the germline V gene are SGHAT and FQNNGV. This CDR3 comprises 15 residues. J was trimmed by 2 bases and V by 0 bases; bases with no gene match: 4. This CDR3 is CASSLERGLTYEQYF. Written as DNA, the CDR3 is TGTGCCAGCAGCTTAGAGCGGGGGTTAACCTACGAGCAGTACTTC.

This clonotype was observed at least ten times. This sequence joins TRBV18 and TRBJ1-5; D gene unclear. The CDR3 is 15 residues long. Trimming stripped 2 bases from V and 0 bases from J, with 8 bases between. CDR1 and CDR2 (germline): KGHSH, LQKENI. The CDR3 nucleotides are TGTGCCAGCTCACCAATGGACGGTAGCAATCAGCCCCAGCATTTT. Translated, it gives CASSPMDGSNQPQHF.

The rearrangement joins TRBV6-5 to TRBJ2-7; TRBD1 agrees at 7 bases. Germline lookup yields CDR1 MNHEY and CDR2 SVGAGI. CDR3 length equals 15 residues. Trimming removed 5 bases from V and 2 bases from J; junction bases left unmatched: 9. CDR3 amino acids: CASSPIDRATYEQYF. CDR3 nucleotide sequence: TGTGCCAGCAGTCCCATTGACAGGGCAACCTACGAGCAGTACTTC.

This clonotype was seen ten or more times. The J gene is TRBJ2-3, the V gene TRBV12-3 or TRBV12-4; 9 bases are shared with TRBD2. V gave up 4 bases and J gave up 5 bases; unmatched junction bases: 10. The CDR3 sequence is 16 residues long. The CDR3 spells CASSYISGGRKDTQYF. The CDR3 DNA reads as TGTGCCAGCAGTTACATTAGCGGGGGCCGAAAAGATACGCAGTATTTT.

This clonotype was counted between two and nine times. The V gene is TRBV6-5, the J gene TRBJ2-5; maybe TRBD1 (5 bases). Trimming stripped 2 bases from V and 0 bases from J, with 7 bases between. Germline V gene sequence: CDR1 MNHEY, CDR2 SVGAGI. The CDR3 is 14 amino acids. CDR3 sequence: CASSYPRDQETQYF. The CDR3 DNA sequence: TGTGCCAGCAGTTACCCCAGGGACCAAGAGACCCAGTACTTC.

This clonotype occurred many times. The chain joins TRBV29-1 to TRBJ2-4; 11 bases fit TRBD2. There are 18 residues in the CDR3. Germline V gene data show CDR1 as SQVTM and CDR2 as ANQGSEA. J was trimmed by 0 bases and V by 4 bases; bases with no gene match: 11. This chain's CDR3 is CSVVKIAGGPRAKNIQYF. CDR3 coding DNA: TGCAGCGTTGTTAAGATAGCGGGGGGGCCCCGAGCCAAAAACATTCAGTACTTC.

At least ten counts were recorded for this clonotype. The V gene is TRBV28, the J gene TRBJ2-6; 7 positions agree with TRBD1. V trimming: 2 bases; J trimming: 3 bases; junction bases outside the gene matches: 16. The CDR3 extends over 20 amino acids. Germline V gene sequence: CDR1 MDHEN, CDR2 SYDVKM. In DNA, the CDR3 is TGTGCCAGCAGTTTACTAGTCCCTTTGACAGGGTTGGGTGGGGCCAACGTCCTGACTTTC. Protein product: CASSLLVPLTGLGGANVLTF.